The 27 T cell receptor beta chains below were found in one sample sequenced in a study of beta chain features in type 1 diabetes. What was sequenced were expressed TCRB transcripts, since all of the isolated RNA had been reverse transcribed. Measured with immunoSEQ multiplex PCR; TCRdb has only the in-frame clones, and not every one. Of 200,000 to 300,000 clones in the sample, 13% to 15% were seen once. Sequencing used naive CD4+ T cells from blood. The origin of the receptors is a middle-aged woman in good health.

J is TRBJ1-2 and V is TRBV5-4, with 10 positions matching TRBD1. CDR1 and CDR2 from the germline V gene are SGHNT and YYREEE (reference sequence). Trimming removed 4 bases from V and 7 bases from J; junction bases left unmatched: 4. The CDR3 consists of 13 residues. The CDR3 DNA is TGTGCCAGCAGCCGACAGGGGGCTGGTGGCTACACCTTC. It codes for CASSRQGAGGYTF.

The rearrangement joins TRBV21-1 to TRBJ1-1. TRBV21-1 is a known pseudogene. This CDR3 is built from 15 residues. The CDR3 DNA is TGTGCCAGCAGCGGACGGGGTCGGGCGGGCACTGAAGCTTTCTTT. Protein product: CASSGRGRAGTEAFF.

This clone was picked up a small number of times. The chain uses TRBV29-1 and TRBJ2-2; possible D gene TRBD1, 6 bases. Deletions cut 4 bases from V and 0 bases from J, with 9 bases between. The CDR3 contains 14 residues. Germline CDR1 SQVTM, CDR2 ANQGSEA. DNA of the CDR3: TGCAGCGTTGGACAGGCCGCGAACACCGGGGAGCTGTTTTTT. Its protein product is CSVGQAANTGELFF.

This clone was counted a few times. The V gene is TRBV5-1, the J gene TRBJ1-1; D is undetermined. CDR1 and CDR2 (germline): SGHRS, YFSETQ. The V end lost 0 bases, the J end lost 3 bases, and 15 bases lay between the germline ends. This CDR3 has 16 amino acids. The CDR3 protein is CASSLVSSRGDTEAFF. The CDR3 DNA reads as TGCGCCAGCAGCTTGGTTTCAAGCCGAGGCGACACTGAAGCTTTCTTT.

Written as DNA, the CDR3 is TGTGCCATCAGGGTGGACAGGGAGCATCTGAGGCAAGGCTACACCTTC. Amino acids: CAIRVDREHLRQGYTF. The gene calls are TRBV10-3 and TRBJ1-2; 8 bases map to TRBD1. With 6 bases clipped from V and 8 bases from J, the junction kept 17 bases outside the gene matches. Looked up from germline, CDR1 is ENHRY and CDR2 is SYGVKD. CDR3 length: 16 residues.

The V gene is TRBV11-2, the J gene TRBJ2-5, with TRBD1 identical over 8 bases. The CDR3 consists of 15 residues. Per germline, CDR1 SGHAT and CDR2 FQNNGV. The V gene end was trimmed by 5 bases and the J gene end by 2 bases; junction bases not matched to a gene: 7. The CDR3 DNA reads TGTGCCAGCAGCGCCGACAGGGGCCGGCAAGAGACCCAGTACTTC. It specifies CASSADRGRQETQYF.

The genes are TRBV10-1 and TRBJ2-2, with D hard to call. In germline, CDR1 is WNHNN, CDR2 SYGVQD (reference sequence). The ends were cut back, 5 bases at V and 5 bases at J, with 9 bases in the middle. The length of the CDR3 is 13 residues. CDR3 sequence (DNA): TGCGCCAGCAGTCCGCAGTTGACCGGGGAGCTGTTTTTT. Translated, it gives CASSPQLTGELFF.

The chain employs TRBV5-1 and TRBJ2-5; weak D call: TRBD1 (6 bases). Germline assignment: CDR1 SGHRS and CDR2 YFSETQ. Deletions cut 5 bases from V and 5 bases from J, with 19 bases between. CDR3 length: 15 amino acids. The DNA for the CDR3 is TGCGCCAGCAGTAGAAGCAGGGGTCAGTGGGAGACCCAGTACTTC. Protein product: CASSRSRGQWETQYF.

The CDR3 loop reads CASASGTRAVGYTF. The CDR3 DNA reads as TGTGCCAGTGCTTCGGGGACTCGGGCAGTCGGCTACACCTTC. The rearrangement links TRBV6-1 to TRBJ1-2, with TRBD1 as a possible D gene (5 bases). The V end lost 9 bases, the J end lost 8 bases, and 22 bases lay between the germline ends. Germline CDR1 is MNHNS and CDR2 is SASEGT. CDR3 length: 14 residues.

There are a few counts of this clone. J is TRBJ1-5 and V is TRBV29-1; 8 nucleotides line up with TRBD1. Germline V gives CDR1 SQVTM, CDR2 ANQGSEA. V trimming: 4 bases; J trimming: 3 bases; junction bases outside the gene matches: 2. The CDR3 spans 13 residues. The CDR3 DNA reads as TGCAGCGTTGCAGGGGGCTCCAATCAGCCCCAGCATTTT. The encoded protein is CSVAGGSNQPQHF.

This clone was counted only a few times. This same CDR3 is encoded by further DNA sequences in the sample. For the CDR3, the DNA is TGTGCCAGCAGACCGACTAGCGGGGGACAAGAGACCCAGTACTTC. It codes for CASRPTSGGQETQYF. The J gene is TRBJ2-5, the V gene TRBV2, with 12 bases identical to TRBD2. V trimming: 6 bases; J trimming: 2 bases; junction bases outside the gene matches: 4. Germline lookup yields CDR1 SNHLY and CDR2 FYNNEI. This CDR3 contains 15 residues.

This clone appeared a few times. The J gene is TRBJ1-1, the V gene TRBV5-4; a weak D match, TRBD1 (5 bases). The CDR3 consists of 15 residues. V lost 5 bases, J lost 3 bases, and 17 bases lay in between. Germline values: CDR1 SGHNT, CDR2 YYREEE (reference sequence). In nucleotides, the CDR3 is TGTGCCAGCAGTGGTGTGGGACGGGGGGACACTGAAGCTTTCTTT. This sequence encodes CASSGVGRGDTEAFF.

The rearrangement uses TRBV7-8 and TRBJ1-1, with 7 bases matching TRBD1. This CDR3 contains 16 residues. The V segment lost 5 bases and the J segment 1 base; nucleotides outside the gene matches: 10. Germline V gene sequence: CDR1 SGHVS, CDR2 FQNEAQ. CDR3 DNA: TGTGCCAGCAGCCGAGAACAGGGGATCAGGAACACTGAAGCTTTCTTT. It codes for CASSREQGIRNTEAFF. Full variable domain (outside the CDR3, taken from reference TRBV7-8 and TRBJ1-1): GAGVSQSPRYKVAKRGQDVALRCDPISGHVSLFWYQQALGQGPEFLTYFQNEAQLDKSGLPSDRFFAERPEGSVSTLKIQRTQQEDSAVYLCASSREQGIRNTEAFFGQGTRLTVV.

This clone showed up just once. The chain joins TRBV9 to TRBJ2-2; 10 bases fit TRBD1. This CDR3 is 15 amino acids long. J lost 7 bases, V lost 0 bases, and 3 bases had no gene match. Germline values: CDR1 SGDLS, CDR2 YYNGEE. The chain's CDR3 is CASSVEGQGYGELFF. The CDR3 DNA sequence: TGTGCCAGCAGCGTAGAGGGACAGGGGTACGGGGAGCTGTTTTTT.

This clone showed up just a few times. This sequence joins TRBV5-1 and TRBJ2-7, with 11 bases matching TRBD1. Germline CDR1 and CDR2: SGHRS and YFSETQ. With V trimmed by 2 bases and J by 5 bases, 3 bases remained unmatched. This CDR3 has 14 amino acids. The CDR3 coding sequence is TGCGCCAGCAGCTTACGGACAGGGGGCCACGAGCAGTACTTC. It codes for CASSLRTGGHEQYF.

The V call is TRBV5-1, the J call TRBJ1-2; D is unresolved. This CDR3 has 15 residues. Trimming took off 4 bases at V and 1 base at J, with 14 bases between the two ends. Germline V gene sequence: CDR1 SGHRS, CDR2 YFSETQ. The CDR3 DNA reads TGCGCCAGCAGCCCGGGAGCTCCTCTTAACTATGGCTACACCTTC. Translating gives CASSPGAPLNYGYTF.

The chain links TRBV7-2 to TRBJ1-6; 7 bases are a match to TRBD1. V dropped 6 bases and J dropped 0; count of bases not matched to a gene: 8. Germline CDR1 reads SGHTA; CDR2 reads FQGNSA. The length of the CDR3 is 17 residues. The CDR3 DNA is TGTGCCAGCAGTCTAACACAGGGGCGCTCCTATAATTCACCCCTCCACTTT. This codes for CASSLTQGRSYNSPLHF.

The chain has TRBV5-1 and TRBJ2-7; D unclear. V lost 3 bases and J lost 5, with 12 bases in between. CDR3 length equals 13 residues. CDR1 is SGHRS and CDR2 is YFSETQ in the germline V gene. CDR3 protein: CASSSSSFHEQYF. CDR3 coding DNA: TGCGCCAGCAGCTCAAGTAGCTTCCACGAGCAGTACTTC.

This chain connects TRBV7-2 to TRBJ2-2; D is perhaps TRBD2 (6 bases). This CDR3 is built from 16 residues. Germline V gene sequence: CDR1 SGHTA, CDR2 FQGNSA. The ends were cut back, 2 bases at V and 0 bases at J, with 10 bases in the middle. The CDR3 DNA follows: TGTGCCAGCAGCTTATACGGCGGGACGAACACCGGGGAGCTGTTTTTT. Its protein is CASSLYGGTNTGELFF.

This clone has only a few counts. The V gene is TRBV19, the J gene TRBJ2-3; no firm D call. This CDR3 region has 14 residues. Trimming stripped 0 bases from V and 0 bases from J, with 4 bases between. The germline gives CDR1 LNHDA, CDR2 SQIVND (reference sequence). In DNA form, the CDR3 reads TGTGCCAGTAGTATAGATGGCAGCACAGATACGCAGTATTTT. Translating gives CASSIDGSTDTQYF.

J is TRBJ1-5 and V is TRBV12-5, with 7 positions matching TRBD1. The V gene's germline CDR1 is LGHNT and CDR2 FRNRAP. The CDR3 covers 14 residues. Trimming cost V 7 bases and J 4 bases; bases outside gene matches: 7. The CDR3 bases are TGTGCTAGTGCGGGGACAGCCTCAAATCAGCCCCAGCATTTT. Encoded protein: CASAGTASNQPQHF.

This clone was seen only a few times. J is TRBJ2-7 and V is TRBV2; D is ambiguous. Per the germline V gene, CDR1 is SNHLY and CDR2 is FYNNEI. The CDR3 runs to 14 residues. Between the trimmed V and J ends, which lost 6 bases and 1 base, there was a span of 13 bases. CDR3 DNA: TGTGCCAGCAGACCTAGTAGTACGTCCTACGAGCAGTACTTC. Translating gives CASRPSSTSYEQYF.

The rearrangement uses TRBV6-5 and TRBJ2-3, with a weak D call TRBD1 (7 bases). The CDR3 contains 16 residues. Trimming stripped 0 bases from V and 6 bases from J, with 16 bases between. From germline, CDR1 is MNHEY and CDR2 SVGAGI. CDR3 DNA: TGTGCCAGCAGTTACTCGATCTGGAGGGGGCCGGATACGCAGTATTTT. It is translated as CASSYSIWRGPDTQYF.

This clone was seen many times. J is TRBJ1-1 and V is TRBV5-1, with D possibly TRBD1 on 6 matching bases. The V and J ends lost 0 bases and 1 base respectively, with 7 bases between them. The CDR3 totals 14 residues. Germline V gene sequence: CDR1 SGHRS, CDR2 YFSETQ. CDR3 coding DNA: TGCGCCAGCAGCTTGGCGGGACAGAACACTGAAGCTTTCTTT. Its protein product is CASSLAGQNTEAFF.

This clone has more than one count but fewer than ten. The chain is built from TRBV7-2 and TRBJ2-5; no definite D call. The germline CDR1 and CDR2 sequences are SGHTA and FQGNSA. This CDR3 comprises 14 residues. V gave up 3 bases and J gave up 4 bases, with 12 bases separating them. Here the CDR3 reads CASSLVESGETQYF. In DNA, the CDR3 is TGTGCCAGCAGCTTGGTAGAGTCGGGAGAGACCCAGTACTTC.

This clone has only a few counts. V and J are TRBV4-1 and TRBJ2-5, with TRBD2 matching over 13 bases. The germline V gene has CDR1 MGHRA and CDR2 YSYEKL. The CDR3 contains 18 residues. V trimming: 1 base; J trimming: 4 bases; junction bases outside the gene matches: 9. This CDR3 reads CASSQVLAGGTRSETQYF. The CDR3, as DNA: TGCGCCAGCAGCCAAGTACTAGCGGGGGGGACGCGGTCAGAGACCCAGTACTTC.

This clone was counted a few times. This sequence joins TRBV4-1 and TRBJ2-3, with 7 bases fitting TRBD2. The J segment lost 5 bases and the V segment lost 3 bases, leaving 5 bases of the junction unmatched. The CDR3 loop spans 14 amino acids. CDR1 is MGHRA and CDR2 is YSYEKL in the germline V gene. CDR3 nucleotide sequence: TGCGCCAGCAGCCACTCCACGGGGGGAGATACGCAGTATTTT. It yields the protein CASSHSTGGDTQYF.